This T cell receptor beta chain appears in the sequencing data of a study of T cells in Graves' hyperthyroidism and ophthalmopathy. The diagnostic basis comprised clinical symptoms, serum thyroxine and TRAb, thyroid ultrasound and orbital computed tomography. Germline loops: CDR1 DFQATT, CDR2 SNEGSKA (reference sequence). The CDR3 spans 14 residues. Trimming shortened V by 3 bases and J by 6 bases, and 15 bases separated the two germline ends. TCR beta CDR3 region amplification was performed from RNA transcripts. First-round RT-PCR with HTBI primers amplified the TCR CDR3 region. MiXCR, applied by TCRdb to the multiplex PCR reads, yields one record per CDR3 protein. The sample records hundreds of thousands of distinct CDR3 sequences, over 15% being singletons.

The receptor was derived from a woman between 45 and 60 years old with Graves' hyperthyroidism that later progressed to Graves' ophthalmopathy. Sequencing used blood. The chain links TRBV20-1 to TRBJ2-4; perhaps D is TRBD1 or TRBD2 (5 bases each). The CDR3 DNA reads as TGCAGTGCTAGCGATTGGGGGAGAGGAAACATTCAGTACTTC. Its translation is CSASDWGRGNIQYF.